The rows below give T cell receptor beta chains drawn from one sample of a study of vaccination and CD4 T cells after COVID-19. TCRdb itself ran the PCR reads through MiXCR, one entry per CDR3 protein. In the table there are 7,000 or so distinct CDR3 sequences, 30% to 45% of which are singletons. Their antigens are not known. Sequencing input: CD4+ T cells from blood, cultured in vitro. All receptors come from a human donor in good health. Both conserved end residues are part of each CDR3. The D gene is left open where the match is weak. For some rows the clone size is stated as once, few or many, or as a class when expanded; others skip it.

J: TRBJ1-2
size: medium-sized
D: NA
V: TRBV15
CDR3: CATSRGTGGILSRYTF
DNA: TGTGCCACCAGCAGAGGGACGGGAGGGATCCTATCTCGCTACACCTTC

J: TRBJ2-7
size: NA
D: NA
V: TRBV5-1
CDR3: CASSGAGGSSVFYEQYF
DNA: TGCGCCAGCAGCGGGGCAGGCGGCTCTTCCGTTTTCTACGAGCAGTACTTC

J: TRBJ2-7
size: few
D: NA
V: TRBV12-3/TRBV12-4
CDR3: CASSFKVEQYF
DNA: TGTGCCAGCAGTTTTAAGGTCGAGCAGTACTTC

J: TRBJ2-3
size: NA
D: NA
V: TRBV6-2/TRBV6-3
CDR3: CASRRLTDYTDTQYF
DNA: TGTGCCAGCAGGAGGCTCACCGATTACACAGATACGCAGTATTTT

J: TRBJ1-6
size: few
D: NA
V: TRBV7-2
CDR3: CASSLDSRRHNSPLHF
DNA: TGTGCCAGCAGCTTAGATAGTAGGCGCCATAATTCACCCCTCCACTTT

J: TRBJ2-7
size: few
D: NA
V: TRBV11-2
CDR3: CASSQSTGSYEQYF
DNA: TGTGCCAGCAGCCAATCTACAGGGTCCTACGAGCAGTACTTC

J: TRBJ2-1
size: NA
D: NA
V: TRBV9
CDR3: CASSVVVGSSYNEQFF
DNA: TGTGCCAGCAGCGTAGTAGTGGGGAGTTCCTACAATGAGCAGTTCTTC

J: TRBJ2-7
size: once
D: NA
V: TRBV11-2
CDR3: CASSLGGRGPYEQYF
DNA: TGTGCCAGCAGCTTAGGGGGCAGGGGTCCCTACGAGCAGTACTTC

J: TRBJ1-6
size: few
D: NA
V: TRBV6-5
CDR3: CASSYGSPFNSPLHF
DNA: TGTGCCAGCAGTTACGGCAGCCCATTTAATTCACCCCTCCACTTT

J: TRBJ2-2
size: few
D: NA
V: TRBV27
CDR3: CASKVQSNTGELFF
DNA: TGTGCCAGCAAGGTGCAATCCAACACCGGGGAGCTGTTTTTT

J: TRBJ1-6
size: NA
D: NA
V: TRBV7-2
CDR3: CASSPYRTTGNSPLHF
DNA: TGTGCCAGCAGCCCGTATCGGACGACGGGGAATTCACCCCTCCACTTT

J: TRBJ2-7
size: few
D: TRBD2
V: TRBV6-1
CDR3: CASRPSGDLYEQYF
DNA: TGTGCCAGCAGGCCTAGCGGGGACCTGTACGAGCAGTACTTC

J: TRBJ2-5
size: NA
D: NA
V: TRBV4-2
CDR3: CASSQDPPGALQETQYF
DNA: TGTGCCAGCAGCCAAGATCCCCCAGGGGCCCTCCAAGAGACCCAGTACTTC

J: TRBJ2-7
size: NA
D: TRBD2
V: TRBV6-1
CDR3: CASRRGTSGTYEQYF
DNA: TGTGCCAGCAGAAGGGGGACTAGCGGAACCTACGAGCAGTACTTC

J: TRBJ2-7
size: few
D: NA
V: TRBV6-1
CDR3: CASSENRVSGEQYF
DNA: TGTGCCAGCAGTGAAAACAGGGTCTCCGGGGAGCAGTACTTC

J: TRBJ2-7
size: NA
D: NA
V: TRBV5-4
CDR3: CASSFGQSYEQYF
DNA: TGTGCCAGCAGCTTCGGACAGTCCTACGAGCAGTACTTC

J: TRBJ1-2
size: NA
D: NA
V: TRBV6-1
CDR3: CASRTYRDGLNYGYTF
DNA: TGTGCCAGCAGAACCTATCGGGACGGACTTAACTATGGCTACACCTTC

J: TRBJ2-7
size: NA
D: TRBD1
V: TRBV14
CDR3: CASSPRTGMPYEQYF
DNA: TGTGCCAGCAGCCCAAGGACAGGGATGCCCTACGAGCAGTACTTC

J: TRBJ2-2
size: few
D: TRBD1
V: TRBV7-2
CDR3: CASSSHRTGNTGELFF
DNA: TGTGCCAGCAGCTCACACAGGACAGGGAACACCGGGGAGCTGTTTTTT

J: TRBJ1-2
size: few
D: NA
V: TRBV18
CDR3: CASSPLLKSGQGSYGYTF
DNA: TGTGCCAGCTCACCACTCTTGAAGTCCGGCCAGGGGTCTTATGGCTACACCTTC

J: TRBJ2-7
size: NA
D: NA
V: TRBV2
CDR3: CASSFRGAVSSYEQYF
DNA: TGTGCCAGCAGTTTTAGGGGGGCAGTTTCATCCTACGAGCAGTACTTC

J: TRBJ1-3
size: NA
D: NA
V: TRBV6-5
CDR3: CASSYSLTEGHPNTIYF
DNA: TGTGCCAGCAGTTACTCCCTAACTGAGGGGCATCCAAACACCATATATTTT

J: TRBJ1-1
size: NA
D: TRBD1
V: TRBV27
CDR3: CASSLGGTGIMNTEAFF
DNA: TGTGCCAGCAGTTTGGGAGGGACAGGGATAATGAACACTGAAGCTTTCTTT

J: TRBJ1-5
size: few
D: NA
V: TRBV7-2
CDR3: CASSSQGKDQPQHF
DNA: TGTGCCAGCAGCTCACAGGGTAAGGATCAGCCCCAGCATTTT

J: TRBJ2-1
size: NA
D: TRBD2
V: TRBV7-7
CDR3: CASSPSGGAQGEQFF
DNA: TGTGCCAGCAGCCCTAGCGGGGGGGCCCAGGGTGAGCAGTTCTTC

J: TRBJ2-4
size: NA
D: NA
V: TRBV12-3/TRBV12-4
CDR3: CASSFGTLAKNIQYF
DNA: TGTGCCAGCAGTTTCGGGACCCTAGCCAAAAACATTCAGTACTTC

J: TRBJ2-1
size: NA
D: TRBD2
V: TRBV9
CDR3: CASSVVAGGPVEQFF
DNA: TGTGCCAGCAGCGTAGTGGCGGGGGGGCCGGTAGAGCAGTTCTTC

J: TRBJ2-1
size: once
D: NA
V: TRBV28
CDR3: CASSLRGGNEQFF
DNA: TGTGCCAGCAGTTTAAGAGGGGGCAATGAGCAGTTCTTC

J: TRBJ1-2
size: few
D: TRBD1
V: TRBV25-1
CDR3: CASSGILDRVNYGYTF
DNA: TGTGCCAGCAGTGGCATTCTGGACAGGGTGAACTATGGCTACACCTTC

J: TRBJ2-5
size: few
D: NA
V: TRBV20-1
CDR3: CSANGPLQETQYF
DNA: TGCAGTGCTAACGGGCCCCTCCAAGAGACCCAGTACTTC

J: TRBJ2-2
size: NA
D: TRBD2
V: TRBV10-3
CDR3: CAIRPGTSRNTGELFF
DNA: TGTGCCATCAGACCTGGGACTAGCAGGAACACCGGGGAGCTGTTTTTT

J: TRBJ2-1
size: NA
D: TRBD2
V: TRBV24-1
CDR3: CATSDTIAGGRDEQFF
DNA: TGTGCCACCAGTGATACCATAGCGGGAGGGCGGGATGAGCAGTTCTTC

J: TRBJ1-2
size: NA
D: NA
V: TRBV6-1
CDR3: CASSGTLNYGYTF
DNA: TGTGCCAGCAGTGGTACACTGAACTATGGCTACACCTTC

J: TRBJ2-3
size: NA
D: NA
V: TRBV7-8
CDR3: CASGGRDTDTQYF
DNA: TGTGCCAGCGGGGGGCGGGACACAGATACGCAGTATTTT

J: TRBJ1-5
size: few
D: NA
V: TRBV7-9
CDR3: CASSPLAVSRADQPQHF
DNA: TGTGCCAGCAGCCCTTTGGCGGTCAGCAGGGCGGATCAGCCCCAGCATTTT

J: TRBJ2-1
size: few
D: TRBD1
V: TRBV27
CDR3: CASRNPTGGRYNEQFF
DNA: TGTGCCAGCAGAAACCCGACAGGGGGCAGGTACAATGAGCAGTTCTTC

J: TRBJ2-2
size: few
D: TRBD2
V: TRBV20-1
CDR3: CSYLKRETNTGELFF
DNA: TGCAGTTACCTCAAGCGGGAGACGAACACCGGGGAGCTGTTTTTT

J: TRBJ2-5
size: NA
D: NA
V: TRBV30
CDR3: CAWNGQYQETQYF
DNA: TGTGCCTGGAATGGCCAGTACCAAGAGACCCAGTACTTC

J: TRBJ2-5
size: NA
D: NA
V: TRBV20-1
CDR3: CSASTPETQYF
DNA: TGCAGTGCTTCAACGCCCGAGACCCAGTACTTC

J: TRBJ2-5
size: few
D: NA
V: TRBV11-2
CDR3: CASSLGMRGEETQYF
DNA: TGTGCCAGCAGCTTAGGAATGAGAGGAGAAGAGACCCAGTACTTC

J: TRBJ1-2
size: few
D: TRBD1
V: TRBV27
CDR3: CASSHTGAIGGGYTF
DNA: TGTGCCAGCAGTCACACAGGGGCAATCGGTGGTGGCTACACCTTC

J: TRBJ1-3
size: NA
D: TRBD1
V: TRBV5-6
CDR3: CASSIPNDRGAGNTIYF
DNA: TGTGCCAGCAGCATCCCGAACGACAGGGGCGCTGGAAACACCATATATTTT

J: TRBJ2-3
size: NA
D: NA
V: TRBV6-1
CDR3: CASSQRSTDTQYF
DNA: TGTGCCAGCAGTCAGCGATCCACAGATACGCAGTATTTT

J: TRBJ1-1
size: NA
D: TRBD1
V: TRBV6-1
CDR3: CASAPGQGGAEAFF
DNA: TGTGCCAGCGCTCCGGGACAGGGTGGCGCTGAAGCTTTCTTT

J: TRBJ2-7
size: NA
D: NA
V: TRBV30
CDR3: CAWSVGGYEQYF
DNA: TGTGCCTGGAGTGTAGGAGGGTACGAGCAGTACTTC

J: TRBJ2-3
size: NA
D: TRBD2
V: TRBV10-2
CDR3: CASHTPLAGKSDTQYF
DNA: TGCGCCAGCCACACACCCTTAGCGGGTAAATCAGATACGCAGTATTTT

J: TRBJ2-5
size: NA
D: NA
V: TRBV14
CDR3: CASSQVRETQYF
DNA: TGTGCCAGCAGCCAAGTTCGGGAGACCCAGTACTTC

J: TRBJ2-5
size: NA
D: TRBD2
V: TRBV2
CDR3: CASRDGGAETQYF
DNA: TGTGCCAGCAGAGACGGGGGGGCAGAGACCCAGTACTTC